This T cell receptor (beta chain) was obtained from a study of T cells in tuberculosis. This CDR3 contains 17 residues. The V and J ends lost 2 bases and 3 bases, in that order; junction bases with no gene match: 7. Germline V gene lookup returns CDR1 LNHDA and CDR2 SQIVND (reference sequence). The assay was immunoSEQ multiplex PCR, and TCRdb's table has in-frame clones only and misses some. The table shows some 23,000 clones, with about 92% occurring only once. The V call is TRBV19, the J call TRBJ2-2; the match to TRBD2 covers 9 bases. This receptor was identified in a donor between 10 and 35 years old with latent tuberculosis or without tuberculosis infection. Some clones in this sample may be carry-over from other donors' samples. Material for sequencing was PBMCs. In DNA, the CDR3 is TGTGCCAGTAGTATACCTAGCGGGGTGAGATACACCGGGGAGCTGTTTTTT. Translation: CASSIPSGVRYTGELFF.